Each of the 18 T cell receptor beta chains below was sequenced from the same sample in a study of blood T cell repertoires in COVID-19. Profiled with immunoSEQ multiplex PCR; TCRdb holds only in-frame clones, not every one. The sample holds almost 200,000 clones, about 86% seen once. The specimen sequenced was peripheral blood. The source is a woman in her sixties or seventies with acute or convalescent COVID-19.

The chain has TRBV2 and TRBJ1-1; tentative D call: TRBD1 (5 bases). Germline CDR1 is SNHLY and CDR2 is FYNNEI. There are 14 residues in the CDR3. V lost 8 bases to trimming and J lost 4 bases, with 17 bases between them. This CDR3 reads CASGIKGMGTEAFF. In DNA form, the CDR3 reads TGTGCCAGCGGGATCAAGGGGATGGGCACTGAAGCTTTCTTT.

This clone was detected once. This chain joins TRBV19 and TRBJ2-6; 9 bases match TRBD1. Trimming cost V 1 base and J 2 bases; bases outside gene matches: 3. The V gene's germline CDR1 is LNHDA and CDR2 SQIVND (reference sequence). This CDR3 contains 17 residues. In DNA, the CDR3 is TGTGCCAGTAGTATAGTCACAGGGGGCACTGGGGCCAACGTCCTGACTTTC. This sequence encodes CASSIVTGGTGANVLTF. The variable domain in full, completed from reference TRBV19 and TRBJ2-6, reads DGGITQSPKYLFRKEGQNVTLSCEQNLNHDAMYWYRQDPGQGLRLIYYSQIVNDFQKGDIAEGYSVSREKKESFPLTVTSAQKNPTAFYLCASSIVTGGTGANVLTFGAGSRLTVL.

The CDR3 DNA sequence: TGTGCCAGCAGCCCCCGGACAGGGCCCTCCTACGAGCAGTACTTC. Amino acids: CASSPRTGPSYEQYF. The gene calls are TRBV11-3 and TRBJ2-7, with 8 positions matching TRBD1. The V gene's germline CDR1 is SGHNT and CDR2 YENEEA. This CDR3 is 15 amino acids long. The ends lost 5 bases at V and 0 bases at J; junction bases unmatched: 6.

The chain links TRBV7-3 to TRBJ2-3, with 10 bases that match TRBD2. Losses at the gene ends were 2 bases for V and 3 bases for J; bases not matched to a gene: 8. CDR1 SGHTA and CDR2 FQGTGA come from the germline V gene. The CDR3 loop spans 17 amino acids. The CDR3 DNA follows: TGTGCCAGCAGCTTACGGTCGCCTAGCGGGGGAACAGATACGCAGTATTTT. Protein product: CASSLRSPSGGTDTQYF.

This clone was observed a few times. The rearrangement links TRBV27 to TRBJ1-2; TRBD1 aligns across 9 bases. Germline values: CDR1 MNHEY, CDR2 SMNVEV (reference sequence). J lost 4 bases, V lost 6 bases, and 6 bases had no gene match. This CDR3 contains 14 residues. CDR3 in amino acids: CASRAGQGFYGYTF. The CDR3 region has the DNA TGTGCCAGCAGGGCGGGACAGGGTTTCTATGGCTACACCTTC.

J is TRBJ1-1 and V is TRBV29-1; possible D gene TRBD1, 5 bases. The CDR3 is made up of 13 amino acids. Germline V gives CDR1 SQVTM, CDR2 ANQGSEA. V shed 7 bases and J shed 0 bases, with 12 bases lying between them. CDR3: CSASTDLNTEAFF. CDR3 coding DNA: TGCAGCGCATCGACAGATTTGAACACTGAAGCTTTCTTT.

This rearrangement joins TRBV27 to TRBJ1-2, with 7 positions matching TRBD1. The CDR3 totals 17 residues. V shed 3 bases and J 8 bases; nucleotides not matched to a gene: 18. CDR1 MNHEY and CDR2 SMNVEV come from the germline V gene (reference sequence). The CDR3 bases are TGTGCCAGCAGTTTTAGGCCGTCGGTTACAGGGGTGCGAGGCTACACCTTC. Its translation is CASSFRPSVTGVRGYTF.

This chain uses TRBV10-3 with TRBJ1-1; D gene uncertain. Trimming cost V 10 bases and J 0 bases, with 12 bases left between them. The CDR3 runs 13 residues. Germline lookup yields CDR1 ENHRY and CDR2 SYGVKD. The CDR3 coding sequence is TGTGCCAGATCCCAAGGAGTGAACACTGAAGCTTTCTTT. Its translation: CARSQGVNTEAFF.

The chain combines TRBV7-9 with TRBJ1-2; weak D call: TRBD1 (5 bases). The ends were cut back, 5 bases at V and 2 bases at J, with 12 bases in the middle. Germline V lookup: CDR1 SEHNR, CDR2 FQNEAQ (reference sequence). The CDR3 runs to 14 residues. In DNA form, the CDR3 reads TGTGCCAGCAGCCGCGGGGGACCCAACTATGGCTACACCTTC. It codes for CASSRGGPNYGYTF.

The chain links TRBV9 to TRBJ2-1; tentatively, D is TRBD2 (6 bases). Germline V gene lookup returns CDR1 SGDLS and CDR2 YYNGEE. The V end lost 3 bases, the J end lost 2 bases, and 15 bases lay between the germline ends. CDR3 length equals 16 residues. CDR3 amino acids: CASSGGGGVAYNEQFF. CDR3 sequence (DNA): TGTGCCAGCAGCGGTGGTGGCGGGGTCGCCTACAATGAGCAGTTCTTC.

Comments on this clone: This sample includes further DNA sequences coding for the same CDR3. The chain employs TRBV12-3 or TRBV12-4 and TRBJ1-2, with D unclear. The V gene lost 6 bases and the J gene lost 2 bases, with 10 bases spanning the gap. CDR3 length: 13 amino acids. The CDR3 sequence: CASSPRGNYGYTF. The CDR3 DNA reads as TGTGCCAGCAGCCCACGAGGAAACTATGGCTACACCTTC.

The chain is built from TRBV7-2 and TRBJ2-1; TRBD2 aligns across 9 bases. The CDR3 runs to 15 residues. The J segment lost 4 bases and the V segment lost 5 bases, leaving 6 bases of the junction unmatched. Germline V gene data show CDR1 as SGHTA and CDR2 as FQGNSA. The CDR3 DNA reads TGTGCCAGCAGCAAGACTAGCGGCCTATACAATGAGCAGTTCTTC. Residues: CASSKTSGLYNEQFF.

The V gene is TRBV7-2, the J gene TRBJ2-3, with no clear D. V dropped 5 bases and J dropped 4 bases, with 10 bases sitting between them. Per germline, CDR1 SGHTA and CDR2 FQGNSA. CDR3 length: 13 amino acids. CDR3 DNA sequence: TGTGCCAGCAGCCGTCAACCGGCAGATACGCAGTATTTT. It specifies CASSRQPADTQYF.

CDR3 region: CASSVNPLNTEAFF. As DNA, the CDR3 is TGTGCCAGCAGCGTAAATCCCTTGAACACTGAAGCTTTCTTT. V gene TRBV9 combines with J gene TRBJ1-1; D gene ambiguous. This CDR3 has 14 amino acids. Trimming stripped 1 base from V and 0 bases from J, with 7 bases between. The germline CDR1 and CDR2 sequences are SGDLS and YYNGEE.

The rearrangement joins TRBV15 to TRBJ2-7; maybe TRBD1 (5 bases). V lost 1 base to trimming and J lost 4 bases, with 11 bases between them. This CDR3 has 14 amino acids. Germline assignment: CDR1 LNHNV and CDR2 YYDKDF (reference sequence). In nucleotides, the CDR3 is TGTGCCACCAGCAGAGGAGAAACAGGTTACGAGCAGTACTTC. The encoded protein is CATSRGETGYEQYF.

The chain carries TRBV7-2 and TRBJ2-3; 9 nucleotides match TRBD1. V lost 5 bases, J lost 1 base, and 4 bases stayed unmatched. Germline-derived CDR1 and CDR2 are SGHTA and FQGNSA. The length of the CDR3 is 15 residues. The CDR3: CASSTRDRGTDTQYF. The CDR3 nucleotides are TGTGCCAGCAGCACCCGGGACAGGGGCACAGATACGCAGTATTTT.

The chain links TRBV5-1 to TRBJ2-3, with D tentatively TRBD2 (5 bases). This CDR3 is built from 17 residues. CDR1 SGHRS and CDR2 YFSETQ come from the germline V gene. V was clipped by 2 bases and J by 0 bases, with 16 bases between them. CDR3 in DNA: TGCGCCAGCAGCTTTACTGGAGGACCGAGCAGCACAGATACGCAGTATTTT. Translating it yields CASSFTGGPSSTDTQYF. The full variable domain, with the rest looked up from reference TRBV5-1 and TRBJ2-3, is KAGVTQTPRYLIKTRGQQVTLSCSPISGHRSVSWYQQTPGQGLQFLFEYFSETQRNKGNFPGRFSGRQFSNSRSEMNVSTLELGDSALYLCASSFTGGPSSTDTQYFGPGTRLTVL.

The gene calls are TRBV27 and TRBJ1-2; D possibly corresponds to TRBD1 (5 bases). The CDR3 has 15 amino acids. CDR1 MNHEY and CDR2 SMNVEV come from the germline V gene (reference sequence). Trimming shortened V by 8 bases and J by 1 base, and 17 bases separated the two germline ends. CDR3 sequence: CASSRGTQNNYGYTF. DNA for the CDR3: TGTGCCAGCTCCCGGGGGACGCAGAATAACTATGGCTACACCTTC.